The 32 T cell receptor beta chains presented below share a single source sample, sequenced in a study of T cells in Graves' hyperthyroidism and ophthalmopathy. Amplification of TCR beta CDR3 regions was performed using RNA transcripts as template. An initial round of RT-PCR targeting the TCR CDR3 relied on the HTBI primer set. TCRdb fed the multiplex PCR reads into MiXCR, producing one record per CDR3 protein. The table lists more than 150,000 distinct CDR3 sequences, around 15% of them singletons, with approximately 28% in the top ten. Material for sequencing was blood. The source is a woman between 45 and 60 years old with Graves' hyperthyroidism.

This clonotype turned up a few times. The V and J genes are TRBV20-1 and TRBJ2-1, with 7 bases aligning to TRBD1. The length of the CDR3 is 16 residues. The V gene's germline CDR1 is DFQATT and CDR2 SNEGSKA (reference sequence). The junction had 10 bases not matched to a gene; V was cut back by 1 base and J by 4 bases. The CDR3 sequence is CSARGPGRGIYNEQFF. As DNA, the CDR3 is TGCAGTGCTAGAGGCCCAGGCAGGGGGATTTACAATGAGCAGTTCTTC.

The chain combines TRBV7-9 with TRBJ1-5, with D perhaps TRBD1 (5 bases). Trimming removed 1 base at V and 5 bases at J, with 6 bases between. Germline-derived CDR1 and CDR2 are SEHNR and FQNEAQ (reference sequence). The CDR3 covers 13 residues. In DNA form, the CDR3 reads TGTGCCAGCAGCTTAGAAGGGGATCAGCCCCAGCATTTT. Protein sequence: CASSLEGDQPQHF.

This clonotype was observed at least ten times. The chain uses TRBV7-2 and TRBJ1-2; D uncertain. V lost 5 bases, J lost 8 bases, and 18 bases lay in between. The germline gives CDR1 SGHTA, CDR2 FQGNSA. This CDR3 comprises 14 residues. The CDR3 sequence is CASSPRIPVRGYTF. DNA of the CDR3: TGTGCCAGCAGCCCCAGGATTCCCGTGAGGGGCTACACCTTC.

This clonotype was seen many times. The chain has TRBV20-1 and TRBJ2-1, with a tentative D call TRBD2 (5 bases). Trimming removed 0 bases at V and 6 bases at J, with 18 bases between. This CDR3 contains 16 residues. From germline, CDR1 is DFQATT and CDR2 SNEGSKA (reference sequence). CDR3 DNA sequence: TGCAGTGCTAGAGAGGTGCGGGTGGGCCCGAGCAATGAGCAGTTCTTC. Translating it yields CSAREVRVGPSNEQFF.

This clonotype appeared many times. CDR3 residues: CASSQGRDRYGYTF. Written as DNA, the CDR3 is TGTGCCAGCAGCCAAGGACGGGACCGCTATGGCTACACCTTC. This chain links TRBV3-1 with TRBJ1-2, with a possible D match to TRBD1 (5 bases). The CDR3 sequence is 14 residues long. Germline V gene sequence: CDR1 LGHDT, CDR2 YNNKEL (reference sequence). V was shortened by 1 base and J by 4 bases, with 10 bases between the two germline ends.

This clonotype was found a few times. The conserved closing phenylalanine or tryptophan is absent in this CDR3, likely reflecting a read error. V is TRBV5-1 and J is TRBJ1-4; D is uncertain. The CDR3 is 14 amino acids. The V end was cut by 0 bases, the J end by 0 bases, with 3 bases between. The germline CDR1 and CDR2 sequences are SGHRS and YFSETQ. In nucleotides, the CDR3 is TGCGCCAGCAGCTTGGATCCAACTAATGAAAAACTGTTTTCT. Encoded protein: CASSLDPTNEKLFS.

Ten or more counts support this clonotype. This chain links TRBV7-9 with TRBJ2-2; TRBD2 is a possible D gene (6 bases). The CDR3 totals 14 residues. The germline gives CDR1 SEHNR, CDR2 FQNEAQ (reference sequence). CDR3 nucleotide sequence: TGTGGGGATACGGGAGTCGCCAACACCGGGGAGCTGTTTTTT. Encoded protein: CGDTGVANTGELFF.

This clonotype has a count of ten or more. This rearrangement joins TRBV7-9 to TRBJ2-1, with D possibly TRBD2 on 6 matching bases. CDR1 and CDR2 from the germline V gene are SEHNR and FQNEAQ (reference sequence). Trimming left V 3 bases short and J 7 bases short, with 16 bases between. This CDR3 has 15 residues. The CDR3 DNA sequence: TGTGCCAGCAGCTTCGGCGGGGTCTCGATGAATGAGCAGTTCTTC. This translates into CASSFGGVSMNEQFF.

There are many counts of this clonotype. The genes are TRBV6-1 and TRBJ1-1, with D perhaps TRBD1 (6 bases). V gave up 2 bases and J gave up 10 bases, with 14 bases separating them. This CDR3 comprises 13 residues. Germline CDR1 reads MNHNS; CDR2 reads SASEGT. The CDR3 here is CASSEIRGHRAFF. The DNA of the CDR3 is TGTGCCAGCAGTGAAATAAGGGGACACCGAGCTTTCTTT.

The chain joins TRBV28 to TRBJ1-2; D perhaps matches TRBD1 (6 bases). The CDR3 has 13 amino acids. CDR1 and CDR2 from the germline V gene are MDHEN and SYDVKM. V lost 8 bases and J lost 8, with 18 bases in between. CDR3 nucleotide sequence: TGTGCCAGCTTGCGGGGGCGGTCGGACGGCTACACCTTC. Protein product: CASLRGRSDGYTF.

This clonotype appeared a few times. This chain connects TRBV19 to TRBJ2-2; 7 bases line up with TRBD2. CDR1 LNHDA and CDR2 SQIVND come from the germline V gene (reference sequence). V was clipped by 11 bases and J by 5 bases; unmatched bases: 5. The CDR3 sequence is 12 residues long. The DNA for the CDR3 is TGTGCCGCCGGGACTACTACCGGGGAGCTGTTTTTT. It yields the protein CAAGTTTGELFF. The entire variable domain, with the rest obtained from reference TRBV19 and TRBJ2-2, is as follows: DGGITQSPKYLFRKEGQNVTLSCEQNLNHDAMYWYRQDPGQGLRLIYYSQIVNDFQKGDIAEGYSVSREKKESFPLTVTSAQKNPTAFYLCAAGTTTGELFFGEGSRLTVL.

This clonotype was observed at least ten times. The chain couples TRBV14 to TRBJ2-7, with 12 bases that match TRBD1. Germline V gene lookup returns CDR1 SGHDN and CDR2 FVKESK. This CDR3 region has 15 residues. J was trimmed by 1 base and V by 4 bases; bases with no gene match: 2. This chain's CDR3 is CASSRDRGPSYEQYF. CDR3 DNA sequence: TGTGCCAGCAGCCGGGACAGGGGGCCTTCCTACGAGCAGTACTTC.

This clonotype was counted ten times or more. V gene TRBV5-1 combines with J gene TRBJ1-4; TRBD1 matches at 9 bases. Trimming cost V 3 bases and J 4 bases; bases outside gene matches: 7. Germline loops: CDR1 SGHRS, CDR2 YFSETQ. The CDR3 runs 16 residues. Here the CDR3 DNA reads TGCGCCAGCAGCTACGGACAGGGGCCCGGTAATGAAAAACTGTTTTTT. Translation gives CASSYGQGPGNEKLFF. The complete variable domain, with remaining parts taken from reference TRBV5-1 and TRBJ1-4, reads KAGVTQTPRYLIKTRGQQVTLSCSPISGHRSVSWYQQTPGQGLQFLFEYFSETQRNKGNFPGRFSGRQFSNSRSEMNVSTLELGDSALYLCASSYGQGPGNEKLFFGSGTQLSVL.

This clonotype occurred many times. This chain joins TRBV6-1 and TRBJ2-1; a possible D gene is TRBD2 (6 bases). Germline values: CDR1 MNHNS, CDR2 SASEGT. The CDR3 sequence is 12 residues long. Deletions cut 4 bases from V and 8 bases from J, with 9 bases between. The CDR3 region is CASSGTGDEQFF. CDR3 bases: TGTGCCAGCAGTGGTACGGGGGATGAGCAGTTCTTC.

There are many counts of this clonotype. The rearrangement joins TRBV5-5 to TRBJ2-1, with TRBD2 matching 8 bases. In germline, CDR1 is SGHKS, CDR2 YYEKEE (reference sequence). Trimming took 1 base from V and 8 from J; bases not matched to a gene: 2. The CDR3 extends over 13 amino acids. CDR3 in DNA: TGTGCCAGCAGCTTGCCGGGAGGGGATGAGCAGTTCTTC. This codes for CASSLPGGDEQFF. Filled out from reference TRBV5-5 and TRBJ2-1, the complete variable domain reads DAGVTQSPTHLIKTRGQQVTLRCSPISGHKSVSWYQQVLGQGPQFIFQYYEKEERGRGNFPDRFSARQFPNYSSELNVNALLLGDSALYLCASSLPGGDEQFFGPGTRLTVL.

The sample holds many counts of this clonotype. The CDR3 nucleotides are TGTGCCAGCAGTTTGGGAGCGGCCTATGGCTACACCTTC. Residues: CASSLGAAYGYTF. The chain is built from TRBV28 and TRBJ1-2, with D hard to call. The CDR3 covers 13 residues. The germline V and J ends were trimmed by 3 bases and 4 bases, with 9 bases remaining between them. CDR1 is MDHEN and CDR2 is SYDVKM in the germline V gene.

This clonotype occurred many times. This rearrangement joins TRBV5-1 to TRBJ1-1, with a tentative D call TRBD1 (6 bases). Germline V CDR1 and CDR2: SGHRS, YFSETQ. The CDR3 runs to 12 residues. V dropped 4 bases and J dropped 14 bases, with 18 bases sitting between them. CDR3 region: CASSPKGDTLFF. CDR3 sequence (DNA): TGCGCCAGCAGCCCGAAAGGGGACACCCTATTCTTT.

This clonotype was counted at least ten times. One junction end does not reproduce the germline sequence, and a read error may be involved. The chain recombines TRBV7-9 with TRBJ2-6; possible D gene TRBD1, 6 bases. Germline lookup yields CDR1 SEHNR and CDR2 FQNEAQ (reference sequence). The CDR3 runs to 14 residues. CDR3 sequence: CAGRGLGGANVLTF. CDR3 sequence (DNA): TGTGCCGGCAGGGGTTTGGGAGGGGCCAACGTCCTGACTTTC.

This clonotype turned up a few times. This may be a read error, as it is one base from a much larger clone. The genes are TRBV19 and TRBJ2-7; 7 bases are a match to TRBD1. Germline loops: CDR1 LNHDA, CDR2 SQIVND (reference sequence). The CDR3 totals 14 residues. CDR3 coding DNA: TGTGCCAGTAGTAGTTGGACAGGCGGATACGAGCAGCACTTC. It encodes CASSSWTGGYEQHF.

This clonotype was found many times. The rearrangement uses TRBV6-1 and TRBJ2-7; D possibly matches TRBD1 or TRBD2 (5 bases each). CDR3 length: 14 amino acids. CDR1 MNHNS and CDR2 SASEGT come from the germline V gene. Trimming removed 5 bases from V and 1 base from J, with 12 bases in between. As DNA, the CDR3 is TGTGCCAGCAGTTACATGGGGGTTTCCTACGAGCAGTACTTC. It yields the protein CASSYMGVSYEQYF.

This clonotype was picked up many times. The chain has TRBV6-1 and TRBJ2-1, with 8 bases matching TRBD2. With 5 bases clipped from V and 0 bases from J, the junction kept 6 bases outside the gene matches. The CDR3 is 16 amino acids. CDR1 and CDR2 from the germline V gene are MNHNS and SASEGT. This chain's CDR3 is CASSPLSGDSYNEQFF. The CDR3 nucleotides read TGTGCCAGCAGTCCTCTTAGCGGGGACTCCTACAATGAGCAGTTCTTC.

This clonotype was recorded many times. V gene TRBV7-6 combines with J gene TRBJ1-2, with D unclear. Trimming shortened V by 2 bases and J by 0 bases, and 13 bases separated the two germline ends. CDR3 length equals 16 residues. Germline V gene sequence: CDR1 SGHVS, CDR2 FNYEAQ. The CDR3 DNA sequence: TGTGCCAGCAGCTTACGACCATCCTCTCCTAACTATGGCTACACCTTC. Translation gives CASSLRPSSPNYGYTF. The variable domain in full, with the rest retrieved from reference TRBV7-6 and TRBJ1-2, is GAGVSQSPRYKVTKRGQDVALRCDPISGHVSLYWYRQALGQGPEFLTYFNYEAQQDKSGLPNDRFSAERPEGSISTLTIQRTEQRDSAMYRCASSLRPSSPNYGYTFGSGTRLTVV.

The sample holds a few counts of this clonotype. This rearrangement joins TRBV7-2 to TRBJ1-6; 7 nucleotides line up with TRBD1. Germline CDR1 SGHTA, CDR2 FQGNSA. This CDR3 region has 18 residues. The trim removed 3 bases at V and 6 bases at J, leaving 14 bases unmatched. CDR3 amino acids: CASSFLGGPGTVNSPLHF. In DNA, the CDR3 is TGTGCCAGCAGCTTTTTAGGCGGCCCCGGGACAGTTAATTCACCCCTCCACTTT.

Many counts were recorded for this clonotype. The gene calls are TRBV29-1 and TRBJ2-1, with 12 nucleotides matching TRBD2. Trimming cost V 7 bases and J 7 bases; bases outside gene matches: 11. Germline CDR1 SQVTM, CDR2 ANQGSEA. This CDR3 is 15 amino acids long. The CDR3 DNA reads as TGCAGCGCCGTTCTTACTAGCGGGGGGCGGAATGAGCAGTTCTTC. Its translation is CSAVLTSGGRNEQFF.

This clonotype was detected ten times or more. V and J are TRBV6-2 or TRBV6-3 and TRBJ1-5; D unclear. The length of the CDR3 is 17 residues. Germline CDR1 MNHEY, CDR2 SVGEGT. The V and J ends lost 2 bases and 7 bases respectively, with 21 bases between them. CDR3 residues: CASSYRGGGQGRQPQHF. CDR3 nucleotide sequence: TGTGCCAGCAGTTACCGAGGCGGCGGTCAAGGGAGACAGCCCCAGCATTTT.

This clonotype was found many times. The CDR3 protein is CASRSGLDSPLHF. The CDR3 bases are TGTGCCAGCAGGTCGGGGTTGGATTCACCCCTCCACTTT. The gene calls are TRBV6-1 and TRBJ1-6, with D unclear. The germline V gene has CDR1 MNHNS and CDR2 SASEGT. This CDR3 spans 13 amino acids. The ends were cut back, 6 bases at V and 8 bases at J, with 11 bases in the middle.

The chain has TRBV9 and TRBJ1-2; 7 nucleotides match TRBD1. The V and J ends lost 4 bases and 8 bases, in that order; junction bases with no gene match: 8. CDR1 and CDR2 from the germline V gene are SGDLS and YYNGEE. The length of the CDR3 is 13 residues. In DNA form, the CDR3 reads TGTGCCAGCAGCATCGACAGGGCATACGGCTACACCTTC. Protein product: CASSIDRAYGYTF.

This clonotype was recorded many times. The V call is TRBV4-1, the J call TRBJ2-7; D is ambiguous. Looked up from germline, CDR1 is MGHRA and CDR2 is YSYEKL. The CDR3 is 14 amino acids. V lost 1 base and J 0 bases, leaving 7 bases between the germline ends. The CDR3 DNA is TGCGCCAGCAGCCAAGTACCTAGCTCCTACGAGCAGTACTTC. Protein product: CASSQVPSSYEQYF.

This clonotype showed up many times. The CDR3 nucleotides are TGTGCCAGCAGCTTTGACAGGGACCCCAACTACGAGCAGTACTTC. Protein product: CASSFDRDPNYEQYF. The chain combines TRBV11-2 with TRBJ2-7; 7 nucleotides agree with TRBD1. Trimming cost V 3 bases and J 3 bases; bases outside gene matches: 8. The CDR3 sequence is 15 residues long. Germline V lookup: CDR1 SGHAT, CDR2 FQNNGV. The full variable domain, completed using reference TRBV11-2 and TRBJ2-7, is EAGVAQSPRYKIIEKRQSVAFWCNPISGHATLYWYQQILGQGPKLLIQFQNNGVVDDSQLPKDRFSAERLKGVDSTLKIQPAKLEDSAVYLCASSFDRDPNYEQYFGPGTRLTVT.

This clonotype was counted a few times. The rearrangement joins TRBV7-9 to TRBJ1-1; possible D gene TRBD1, 5 bases. V gave up 3 bases and J gave up 5 bases, with 10 bases separating them. This CDR3 has 13 residues. CDR1 is SEHNR and CDR2 is FQNEAQ in the germline V gene (reference sequence). Here the CDR3 DNA reads TGTGCCAGCAGCTTTCCGGGGGAGACTGAAGCTTTCTTT. Protein sequence: CASSFPGETEAFF. Combining the CDR3 with reference TRBV7-9 and TRBJ1-1 gives the whole variable domain DTGVSQNPRHKITKRGQNVTFRCDPISEHNRLYWYRQTLGQGPEFLTYFQNEAQLEKSRLLSDRFSAERPKGSFSTLEIQRTEQGDSAMYLCASSFPGETEAFFGQGTRLTVV.

This clonotype turned up a few times. A much more abundant neighbour one base away suggests this may be a read error. Because it lacks the conserved phenylalanine or tryptophan at the end, this CDR3 is likely a read error. The V call is TRBV7-3, the J call TRBJ2-1; 7 bases are shared with TRBD1. The length of the CDR3 is 13 residues. The germline V gene encodes CDR1 SGHTA and CDR2 FQGTGA. J was trimmed by 4 bases and V by 4 bases; bases with no gene match: 1. CDR3 amino acids: CASSSGQYNEQFL. The CDR3 bases are TGTGCCAGCAGCTCGGGACAGTACAATGAGCAGTTCCTC.

This clonotype was picked up many times. The chain recombines TRBV2 with TRBJ2-7, with a possible D match to TRBD1 (6 bases). The CDR3 totals 16 residues. V lost 8 bases, J lost 4 bases, and 24 bases lay in between. The V gene's germline CDR1 is SNHLY and CDR2 FYNNEI. CDR3 in DNA: TGTGCCAGCCTGGACAGTGGACCGAGTGAGCAGTACGAGCAGTACTTC. This translates into CASLDSGPSEQYEQYF.